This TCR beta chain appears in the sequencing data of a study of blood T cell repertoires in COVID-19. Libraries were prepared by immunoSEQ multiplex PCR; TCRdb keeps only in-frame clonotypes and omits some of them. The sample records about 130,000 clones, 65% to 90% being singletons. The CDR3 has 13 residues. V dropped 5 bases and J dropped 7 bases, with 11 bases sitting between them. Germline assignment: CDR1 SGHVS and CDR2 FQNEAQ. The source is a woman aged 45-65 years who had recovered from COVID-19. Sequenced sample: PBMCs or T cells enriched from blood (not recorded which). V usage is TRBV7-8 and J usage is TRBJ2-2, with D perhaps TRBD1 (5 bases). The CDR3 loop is CASSQTGDGELFF. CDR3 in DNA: TGTGCCAGCAGCCAAACAGGAGACGGGGAGCTGTTTTTT. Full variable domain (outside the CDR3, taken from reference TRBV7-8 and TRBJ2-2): GAGVSQSPRYKVAKRGQDVALRCDPISGHVSLFWYQQALGQGPEFLTYFQNEAQLDKSGLPSDRFFAERPEGSVSTLKIQRTQQEDSAVYLCASSQTGDGELFFGEGSRLTVL.